The 15 T cell receptor beta chains below were found in one sample sequenced in a study of blood T cell repertoires in COVID-19. Assay used: immunoSEQ multiplex PCR; TCRdb lists only in-frame clones, some missing. The sample yields approximately 29,000 clones, 90% to 95% seen once. The sample consisted of peripheral blood. The receptor set was obtained from a woman in her seventies with COVID-19, enrolled during active disease.

The CDR3 nucleotides are TGCGCCAGCAGCCAATTCAGAACTAGCGGAGGGGGGGTTCCGGAGGTGCACAATGAGCAGTTCTTC. Translating it yields CASSQFRTSGGGVPEVHNEQFF. The chain recombines TRBV4-3 with TRBJ2-1, with 8 bases matching TRBD2. This CDR3 is built from 22 residues. Trimming at V came to 2 bases and at J to 5 bases, leaving 26 bases not matched to a gene. Germline CDR1 is LGHNA and CDR2 is YSLEER.

This clone was observed a handful of times. The J gene is TRBJ2-5, the V gene TRBV2, with D possibly TRBD2 on 5 matching bases. Germline V gene data show CDR1 as SNHLY and CDR2 as FYNNEI. The CDR3 runs 15 residues. V was trimmed by 3 bases and J by 2 bases, leaving 13 bases between them. The CDR3 region is CASSDTSQRQETQYF. CDR3 coding DNA: TGTGCCAGCAGTGACACTAGTCAGCGGCAAGAGACCCAGTACTTC.

This chain joins TRBV19 and TRBJ1-5; D is perhaps TRBD1 (5 bases). The CDR3 runs to 14 residues. CDR1 is LNHDA, CDR2 SQIVND, per germline (reference sequence). Trimming pared 4 bases from V and 3 bases from J, leaving 10 bases between. CDR3 loop: CASSSGAVNQPQHF. For the CDR3, the DNA is TGTGCCAGTAGTAGCGGGGCCGTCAATCAGCCCCAGCATTTT.

The chain is built from TRBV6-2 or TRBV6-3 and TRBJ1-4, with D possibly TRBD1 on 6 matching bases. Trimming stripped 4 bases from V and 8 bases from J, with 14 bases between. The CDR3 covers 14 residues. Germline assignment: CDR1 MNHEY and CDR2 SVGEGT. The CDR3 DNA reads as TGTGCCAGCAGTTTCCAGGGGTTCCGGGAAAAACTGTTTTTT. It specifies CASSFQGFREKLFF.

This chain uses TRBV2 with TRBJ1-1, with 7 bases matching TRBD1. V shed 2 bases and J 0 bases; nucleotides not matched to a gene: 9. Per germline, CDR1 SNHLY and CDR2 FYNNEI. This CDR3 comprises 17 residues. CDR3 sequence reads: CASSEPTTGRMNTEAFF. CDR3 DNA sequence: TGTGCCAGCAGTGAACCAACGACAGGGCGCATGAACACTGAAGCTTTCTTT. Complete variable domain (other parts from reference TRBV2 and TRBJ1-1): EPEVTQTPSHQVTQMGQEVILRCVPISNHLYFYWYRQILGQKVEFLVSFYNNEISEKSEIFDDQFSVERPDGSNFTLKIRSTKLEDSAMYFCASSEPTTGRMNTEAFFGQGTRLTVV.

The genes are TRBV3-1 (or the pseudogene TRBV3-2) and TRBJ1-3; TRBD1 agrees at 8 bases. J was trimmed by 2 bases and V by 4 bases; bases with no gene match: 4. Germline V gene sequence: CDR1 LGHDT, CDR2 YNNKEL (reference sequence). The CDR3 extends over 15 amino acids. The CDR3 DNA follows: TGTGCCAGCAGCCGAGCAGGGGGCACTGGAAACACCATATATTTT. It specifies CASSRAGGTGNTIYF.

The genes are TRBV5-1 and TRBJ1-2; no definite D call. The germline V gene encodes CDR1 SGHRS and CDR2 YFSETQ. The CDR3 loop spans 14 amino acids. The V gene lost 0 bases and the J gene lost 9 bases, with 15 bases spanning the gap. CDR3 protein: CASSLGTGRVSYTF. In DNA form, the CDR3 reads TGCGCCAGCAGCTTGGGAACGGGAAGGGTTAGCTACACCTTC.

CDR3 in DNA: TGTGCCAGCAGTTTGGGGGACAGGGCCTCGGCTGAAGCTTTCTTT. Protein: CASSLGDRASAEAFF. The chain carries TRBV27 and TRBJ1-1, with 9 bases matching TRBD1. The CDR3 runs 15 residues. Trimming cost V 3 bases and J 6 bases; bases outside gene matches: 8. Per the germline V gene, CDR1 is MNHEY and CDR2 is SMNVEV (reference sequence).

The chain recombines TRBV25-1 with TRBJ2-5, with D perhaps TRBD1 (5 bases). Trimming took off 6 bases at V and 4 bases at J, with 12 bases between the two ends. This CDR3 is built from 13 residues. CDR1 MGHDK and CDR2 SYGVNS come from the germline V gene. The CDR3 spells CASRRGSGETQYF. The CDR3 DNA reads as TGTGCCAGCAGAAGGGGTTCAGGAGAGACCCAGTACTTC.

V and J are TRBV28 and TRBJ2-1; maybe TRBD2 (6 bases). CDR1 and CDR2 (germline): MDHEN, SYDVKM. Trimming shortened V by 7 bases and J by 7 bases, and 26 bases separated the two germline ends. The CDR3 spans 17 residues. In DNA, the CDR3 is TGTGCCAGCACGATATACCGGGGCAGGGACTTATCGAATGAGCAGTTCTTC. It specifies CASTIYRGRDLSNEQFF.

The CDR3 region has the DNA TGTGCCAGCAGCCAAGGGACAGGCTACGAGCAGTACTTC. Protein: CASSQGTGYEQYF. The V call is TRBV3-1 (or the pseudogene TRBV3-2), the J call TRBJ2-7; 7 nucleotides match TRBD1. V lost 1 base to trimming and J lost 3 bases; unmatched junction nucleotides: 0. This CDR3 spans 13 amino acids. The germline V gene has CDR1 LGHDT and CDR2 YNNKEL (reference sequence).

Written as DNA, the CDR3 is TGCGCCAGCAGCCCCTCGGGACTGAGCCAGCAGTTCTTC. This translates into CASSPSGLSQQFF. This chain connects TRBV5-1 to TRBJ2-1; maybe TRBD2 (6 bases). V gave up 4 bases and J gave up 11 bases, with 16 bases separating them. This CDR3 contains 13 residues. Germline CDR1 is SGHRS and CDR2 is YFSETQ.

The chain joins TRBV5-1 to TRBJ2-7; 11 bases align to TRBD2. J was trimmed by 0 bases and V by 4 bases; bases with no gene match: 3. Germline V gene lookup returns CDR1 SGHRS and CDR2 YFSETQ. The length of the CDR3 is 15 residues. DNA of the CDR3: TGCGCCAGCAGCGCCACTAGCGGGAGCTCCTACGAGCAGTACTTC. This translates into CASSATSGSSYEQYF.

The rearrangement links TRBV28 to TRBJ1-4, with 9 nucleotides matching TRBD1. Germline V CDR1 and CDR2: MDHEN, SYDVKM. The ends lost 7 bases at V and 7 bases at J; junction bases unmatched: 10. CDR3 size: 15 residues. As DNA, the CDR3 is TGTGCCAGCACCAAACCACCGGGACAGGGTGAAAAACTGTTTTTT. It codes for CASTKPPGQGEKLFF.

V usage is TRBV6-5 and J usage is TRBJ1-2, with D possibly TRBD1 on 6 matching bases. The CDR3 length is 14 residues. Deletions cut 6 bases from V and 2 bases from J, with 13 bases between. The germline gives CDR1 MNHEY, CDR2 SVGAGI. The CDR3 bases are TGTGCCAGCAGCCAGGACGGACAGAACTATGGCTACACCTTC. Protein product: CASSQDGQNYGYTF.